These 5 T cell receptor beta chains came from one sample sequenced in a study of T-cell reconstitution after alpha-beta-depleted transplantation in children. Construction of the TCRbeta library involved unique molecular identifiers. MiXCR, applied by TCRdb to the PCR reads, yields one record per CDR3 protein. The table shows some 490,000 distinct CDR3 sequences, with around 12% occurring only once. The sample was PBMCs from the stem cell graft donor, taken from the stem cell graft. The receptor source for this set is a human donor who donated a stem cell graft to a child with combined immunodeficiency.

The rearrangement joins TRBV29-1 to TRBJ2-6; 9 nucleotides match TRBD1. V lost 7 bases and J lost 0; bases outside the gene matches: 4. This CDR3 is built from 15 residues. The germline CDR1 and CDR2 sequences are SQVTM and ANQGSEA. For the CDR3, the DNA is TGCAGCGCGACAGGGGGTGGCTCTGGGGCCAACGTCCTGACTTTC. This sequence encodes CSATGGGSGANVLTF. The full variable domain, with the rest looked up from reference TRBV29-1 and TRBJ2-6, is SAVISQKPSRDICQRGTSLTIQCQVDSQVTMMFWYRQQPGQSLTLIATANQGSEATYESGFVIDKFPISRPNLTFSTLTVSNMSPEDSSIYLCSATGGGSGANVLTFGAGSRLTVL.

The chain uses TRBV12-3 or TRBV12-4 and TRBJ2-2; 13 bases are shared with TRBD2. This CDR3 region has 16 residues. Losses at the gene ends were 6 bases for V and 3 bases for J; bases not matched to a gene: 4. CDR3 bases: TGTGCCAGCAGCCGGACTAGCGGGGGATACACCGGGGAGCTGTTTTTT. Its protein product is CASSRTSGGYTGELFF.

In its sample, this clonotype was seen many times. In DNA form, the CDR3 reads TGTGCCAGCAGTTTGGTGGGGCAGGGCCTGGAGACCCAGTACTTC. It encodes CASSLVGQGLETQYF. The chain joins TRBV28 to TRBJ2-5; tentative D call: TRBD1 (5 bases). From germline, CDR1 is MDHEN and CDR2 SYDVKM. The CDR3 has 15 residues. The V end lost 3 bases, the J end lost 5 bases, and 16 bases lay between the germline ends.

The sample holds a few counts of this clonotype. The chain recombines TRBV18 with TRBJ2-7, with 7 bases fitting TRBD2. The CDR3 is 17 amino acids. Germline values: CDR1 KGHSH, CDR2 LQKENI. V lost 5 bases to trimming and J lost 2 bases; unmatched junction nucleotides: 15. DNA for the CDR3: TGTGCCAGCTCATCCACACCCGCGACGGGGGGACCCTACGAGCAGTACTTC. Amino acids: CASSSTPATGGPYEQYF.

The table lists this clonotype with many counts. The chain has TRBV12-3 or TRBV12-4 and TRBJ2-2, with 7 bases matching TRBD2. This CDR3 has 15 residues. Trimming took 7 bases from V and 5 from J; bases not matched to a gene: 10. CDR3 bases: TGTGCCAGCACCCCGGGGGAGGGAGGAACCGGGGAGCTGTTTTTT. Its protein product is CASTPGEGGTGELFF.